A single TCR beta chain is shown here with its context. This sample stems from a study of blood T cells in healthy people across ages. A second PCR of 7 to 11 cycles used a sample-barcoded 5' primer and a J-beta primer mix. Each CDR3 protein is one row after TCRdb ran MiXCR on the 5' RACE reads. The sample lists 760,000 or so distinct CDR3 sequences, approximately 25% seen once, with under 9.5% in the top ten. This sample also belongs to another study, concerning T cells of mothers and their children.

Sequencing was carried out using blood. The origin of this receptor is a boy between 5 and 17 years old in good health.

CDR3 sequence (DNA): TGTGCCACCAGCGTCAGGGACGGGAGCTCCTACGAGCAGTACTTC. Residues: CATSVRDGSSYEQYF. The rearrangement uses TRBV15 and TRBJ2-7; D is perhaps TRBD2 (6 bases). Germline CDR1 is LNHNV and CDR2 is YYDKDF (reference sequence). The V end lost 5 bases, the J end lost 0 bases, and 14 bases lay between the germline ends. CDR3 length: 15 residues.